The rows below give T cell receptor beta chains drawn from one sample of a study of blood T cell repertoires in COVID-19. Libraries were prepared by immunoSEQ multiplex PCR; TCRdb keeps only in-frame clonotypes and omits some of them. The sample consists of about 99,000 clones, roughly 84% of them appearing once. The sample comprised peripheral blood. The receptors stem from a human donor in a cohort sampled during active COVID-19. Both conserved end residues are part of each CDR3. Each record gives: CDR3 length, V gene, J gene, D gene, CDR3 protein. The D gene is left open where the match is weak.

len: 15
v_gene: TRBV7-2
j_gene: TRBJ1-2
d_gene: TRBD1
CDR3aa: CASSLVRGLGYGYTF

len: 15
v_gene: TRBV6-2/TRBV6-3
j_gene: TRBJ1-2
d_gene: TRBD1
CDR3aa: CASSSSRGRDYGYTF

len: 15
v_gene: TRBV4-2
j_gene: TRBJ1-3
d_gene: -
CDR3aa: CASSPDAGSGNTIYF

len: 15
v_gene: TRBV19
j_gene: TRBJ1-1
d_gene: TRBD1
CDR3aa: CASSPLDRGGTEAFF

len: 13
v_gene: TRBV7-2
j_gene: TRBJ1-2
d_gene: -
CDR3aa: CASSSGPGVGYTF

len: 12
v_gene: TRBV29-1
j_gene: TRBJ1-2
d_gene: -
CDR3aa: CSVWGGVLGYTF

len: 15
v_gene: TRBV9
j_gene: TRBJ1-3
d_gene: -
CDR3aa: CASSSRAGLGNTIYF

len: 15
v_gene: TRBV4-2
j_gene: TRBJ2-2
d_gene: -
CDR3aa: CASSQDGTTTGELFF

len: 16
v_gene: TRBV4-1
j_gene: TRBJ2-6
d_gene: -
CDR3aa: CASSQPTGAGANVLTF

len: 13
v_gene: TRBV2
j_gene: TRBJ1-2
d_gene: TRBD1
CDR3aa: CASSRTGGHGYTF

len: 16
v_gene: TRBV18
j_gene: TRBJ2-7
d_gene: TRBD2
CDR3aa: CASSPGTSGAVGEQYF

len: 13
v_gene: TRBV11-3
j_gene: TRBJ2-7
d_gene: TRBD1
CDR3aa: CASSLLQGLEQYF

len: 14
v_gene: TRBV5-1
j_gene: TRBJ2-5
d_gene: -
CDR3aa: CASSPGGSQETQYF

len: 14
v_gene: TRBV7-2
j_gene: TRBJ1-1
d_gene: -
CDR3aa: CASSSDLRVPEAFF

len: 16
v_gene: TRBV7-8
j_gene: TRBJ2-2
d_gene: TRBD1
CDR3aa: CASSTPGQGDTGELFF

len: 15
v_gene: TRBV29-1
j_gene: TRBJ1-1
d_gene: -
CDR3aa: CSVPPSTGRNTEAFF

len: 13
v_gene: TRBV12-3/TRBV12-4
j_gene: TRBJ1-2
d_gene: -
CDR3aa: CASSFQGLDGYTF

len: 18
v_gene: TRBV19
j_gene: TRBJ2-1
d_gene: TRBD2
CDR3aa: CASSTRLAGASSYNEQFF

len: 16
v_gene: TRBV5-1
j_gene: TRBJ2-3
d_gene: -
CDR3aa: CASSSGDGTHTDTQYF

len: 17
v_gene: TRBV7-2
j_gene: TRBJ1-6
d_gene: -
CDR3aa: CASSYGREGGRGSPLHF

len: 13
v_gene: TRBV12-3/TRBV12-4
j_gene: TRBJ1-6
d_gene: -
CDR3aa: CASCPTEQSPLHF

len: 17
v_gene: TRBV2
j_gene: TRBJ1-5
d_gene: -
CDR3aa: CASSPPTGGLGNQPQHF

len: 14
v_gene: TRBV3-1/TRBV3-2
j_gene: TRBJ2-5
d_gene: -
CDR3aa: CASSHSGFHETQYF

len: 17
v_gene: TRBV5-1
j_gene: TRBJ2-1
d_gene: -
CDR3aa: CASSLDEAGASYNEQFF

len: 14
v_gene: TRBV7-8
j_gene: TRBJ1-2
d_gene: TRBD1
CDR3aa: CASSQGTGNYGYTF

len: 17
v_gene: TRBV4-3
j_gene: TRBJ1-2
d_gene: TRBD1
CDR3aa: CASSQADRGESNYGYTF

len: 14
v_gene: TRBV5-1
j_gene: TRBJ1-2
d_gene: TRBD1
CDR3aa: CASSLTGDAYGYTF

len: 15
v_gene: TRBV18
j_gene: TRBJ1-6
d_gene: -
CDR3aa: CASSPMTGANSPLHF

len: 12
v_gene: TRBV2
j_gene: TRBJ1-1
d_gene: TRBD1
CDR3aa: CASSFDRGGAFF